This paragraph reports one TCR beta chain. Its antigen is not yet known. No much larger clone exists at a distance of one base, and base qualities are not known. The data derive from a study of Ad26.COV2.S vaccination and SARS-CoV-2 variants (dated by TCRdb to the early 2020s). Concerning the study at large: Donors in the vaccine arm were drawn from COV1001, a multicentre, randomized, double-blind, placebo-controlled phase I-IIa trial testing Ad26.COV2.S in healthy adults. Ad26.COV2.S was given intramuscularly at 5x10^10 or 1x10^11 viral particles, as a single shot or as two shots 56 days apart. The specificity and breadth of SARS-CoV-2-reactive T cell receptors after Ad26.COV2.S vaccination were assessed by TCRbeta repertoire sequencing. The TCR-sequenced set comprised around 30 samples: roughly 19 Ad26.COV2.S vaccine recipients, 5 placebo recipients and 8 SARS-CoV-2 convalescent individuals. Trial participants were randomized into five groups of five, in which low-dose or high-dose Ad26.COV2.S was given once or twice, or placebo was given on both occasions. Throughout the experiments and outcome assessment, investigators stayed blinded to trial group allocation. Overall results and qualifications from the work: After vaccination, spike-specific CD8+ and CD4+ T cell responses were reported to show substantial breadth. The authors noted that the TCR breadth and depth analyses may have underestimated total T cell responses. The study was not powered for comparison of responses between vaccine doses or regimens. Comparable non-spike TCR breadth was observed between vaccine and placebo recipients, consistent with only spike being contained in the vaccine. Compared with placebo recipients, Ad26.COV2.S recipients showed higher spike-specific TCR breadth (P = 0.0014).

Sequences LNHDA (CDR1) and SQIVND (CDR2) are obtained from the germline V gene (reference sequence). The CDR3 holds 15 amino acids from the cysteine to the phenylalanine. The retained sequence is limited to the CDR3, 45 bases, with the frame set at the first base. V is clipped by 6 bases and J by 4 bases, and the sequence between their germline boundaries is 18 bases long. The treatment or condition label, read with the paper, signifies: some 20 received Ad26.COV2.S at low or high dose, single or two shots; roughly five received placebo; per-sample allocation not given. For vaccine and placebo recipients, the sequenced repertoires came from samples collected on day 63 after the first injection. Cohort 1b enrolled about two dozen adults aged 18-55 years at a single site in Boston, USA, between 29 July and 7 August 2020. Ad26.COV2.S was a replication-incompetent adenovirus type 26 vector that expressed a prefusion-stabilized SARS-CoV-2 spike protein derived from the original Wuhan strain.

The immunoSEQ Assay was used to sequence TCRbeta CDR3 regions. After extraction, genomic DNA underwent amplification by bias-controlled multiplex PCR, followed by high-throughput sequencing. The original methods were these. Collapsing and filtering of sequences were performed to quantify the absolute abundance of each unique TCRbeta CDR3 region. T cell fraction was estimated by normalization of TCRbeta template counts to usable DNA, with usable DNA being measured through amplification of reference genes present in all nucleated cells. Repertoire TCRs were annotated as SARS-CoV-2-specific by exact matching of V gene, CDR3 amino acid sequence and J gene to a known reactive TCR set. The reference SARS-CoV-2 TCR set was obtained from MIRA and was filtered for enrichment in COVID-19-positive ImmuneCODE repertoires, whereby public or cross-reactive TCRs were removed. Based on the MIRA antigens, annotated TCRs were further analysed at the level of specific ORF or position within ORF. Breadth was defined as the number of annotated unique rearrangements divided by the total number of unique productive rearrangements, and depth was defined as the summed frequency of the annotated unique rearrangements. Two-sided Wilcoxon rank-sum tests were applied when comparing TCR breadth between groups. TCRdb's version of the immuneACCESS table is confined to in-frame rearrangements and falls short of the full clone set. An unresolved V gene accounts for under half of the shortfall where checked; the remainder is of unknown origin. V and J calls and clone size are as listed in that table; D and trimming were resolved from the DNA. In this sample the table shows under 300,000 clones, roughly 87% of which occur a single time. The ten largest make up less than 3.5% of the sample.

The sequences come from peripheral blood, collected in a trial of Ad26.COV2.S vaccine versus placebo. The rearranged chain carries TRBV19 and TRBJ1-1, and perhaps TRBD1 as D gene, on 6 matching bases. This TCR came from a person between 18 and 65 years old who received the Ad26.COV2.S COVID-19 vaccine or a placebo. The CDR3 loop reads CASSSGGALSTEAFF. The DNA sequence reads TGTGCCAGTAGCTCGGGGGGGGCCCTTTCCACTGAAGCTTTCTTT.